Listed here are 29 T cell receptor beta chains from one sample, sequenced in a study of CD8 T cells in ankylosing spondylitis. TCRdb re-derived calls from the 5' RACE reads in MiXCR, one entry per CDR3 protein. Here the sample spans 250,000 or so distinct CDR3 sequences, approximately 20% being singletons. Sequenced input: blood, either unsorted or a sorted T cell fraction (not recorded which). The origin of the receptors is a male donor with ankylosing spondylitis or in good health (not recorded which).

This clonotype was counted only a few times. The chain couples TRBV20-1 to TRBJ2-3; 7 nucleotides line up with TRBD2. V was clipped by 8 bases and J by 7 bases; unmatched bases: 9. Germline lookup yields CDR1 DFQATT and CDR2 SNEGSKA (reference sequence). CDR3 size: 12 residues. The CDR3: CSQVGGPNTQYF. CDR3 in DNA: TGCAGTCAGGTGGGAGGGCCTAATACGCAGTATTTT.

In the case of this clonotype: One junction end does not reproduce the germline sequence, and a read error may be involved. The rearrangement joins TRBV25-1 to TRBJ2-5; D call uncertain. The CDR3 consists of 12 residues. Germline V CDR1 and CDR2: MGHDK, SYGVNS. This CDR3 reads CASSVGELNLNF. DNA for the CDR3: TGTGCCAGCAGTGTTGGGGAACTTAACTTGAACTTC. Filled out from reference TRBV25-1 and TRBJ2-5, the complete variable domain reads EADIYQTPRYLVIGTGKKITLECSQTMGHDKMYWYQQDPGMELHLIHYSYGVNSTEKGDLSSESTVSRIRTEHFPLTLESARPSHTSQYLCASSVGELNLNFGPGTRLLVL.

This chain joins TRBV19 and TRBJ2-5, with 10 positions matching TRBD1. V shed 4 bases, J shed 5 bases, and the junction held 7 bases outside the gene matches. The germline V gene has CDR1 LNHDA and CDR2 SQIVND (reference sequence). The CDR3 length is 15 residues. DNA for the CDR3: TGTGCCAGTAGTACCATGACAGGGGGCGAGGAGACCCAGTACTTC. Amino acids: CASSTMTGGEETQYF.

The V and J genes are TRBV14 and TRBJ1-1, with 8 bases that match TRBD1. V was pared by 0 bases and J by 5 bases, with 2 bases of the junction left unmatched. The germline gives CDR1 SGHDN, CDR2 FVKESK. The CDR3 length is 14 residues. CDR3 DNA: TGTGCCAGCAGCCAAGACAGGGGGCAAACTGAAGCTTTCTTT. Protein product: CASSQDRGQTEAFF.

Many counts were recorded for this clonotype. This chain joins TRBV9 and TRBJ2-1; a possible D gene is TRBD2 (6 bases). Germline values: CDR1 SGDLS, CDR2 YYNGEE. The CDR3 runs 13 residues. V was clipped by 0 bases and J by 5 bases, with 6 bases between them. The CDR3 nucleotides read TGTGCCAGCAGCGTAGGCGGGGACAATGAGCAGTTCTTC. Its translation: CASSVGGDNEQFF.

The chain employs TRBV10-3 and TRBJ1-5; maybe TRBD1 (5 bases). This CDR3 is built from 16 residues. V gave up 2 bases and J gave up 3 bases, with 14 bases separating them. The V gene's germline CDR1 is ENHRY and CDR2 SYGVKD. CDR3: CAISEVGGVNNQPQHF. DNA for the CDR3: TGTGCCATCAGTGAGGTTGGGGGAGTGAACAATCAGCCCCAGCATTTT.

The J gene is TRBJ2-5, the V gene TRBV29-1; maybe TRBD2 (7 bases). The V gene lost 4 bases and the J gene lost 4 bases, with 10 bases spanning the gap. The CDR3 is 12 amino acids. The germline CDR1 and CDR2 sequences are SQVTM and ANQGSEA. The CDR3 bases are TGCAGCGTTGCGGGGGGCAGAGAGACCCAGTACTTC. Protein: CSVAGGRETQYF.

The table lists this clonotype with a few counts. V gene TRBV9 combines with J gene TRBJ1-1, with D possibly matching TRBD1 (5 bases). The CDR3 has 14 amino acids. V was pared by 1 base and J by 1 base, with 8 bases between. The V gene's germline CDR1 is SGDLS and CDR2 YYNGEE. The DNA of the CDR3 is TGTGCCAGCAGCGTAATCGGGGGGAACACTGAAGCTTTCTTT. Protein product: CASSVIGGNTEAFF.

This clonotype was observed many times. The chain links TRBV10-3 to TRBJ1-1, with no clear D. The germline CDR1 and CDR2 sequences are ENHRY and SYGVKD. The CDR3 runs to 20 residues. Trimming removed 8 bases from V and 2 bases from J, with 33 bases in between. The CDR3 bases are TGTGCCATCGTCCCAGTGGATAGTCTGGCGGCTGGTGACCTAAACACTGAAGCTTTCTTT. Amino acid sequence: CAIVPVDSLAAGDLNTEAFF.

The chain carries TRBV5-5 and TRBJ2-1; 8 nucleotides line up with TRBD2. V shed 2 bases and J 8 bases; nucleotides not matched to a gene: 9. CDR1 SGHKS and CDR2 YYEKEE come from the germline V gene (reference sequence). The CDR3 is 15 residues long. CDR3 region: CASSFTGGPVDEQFF. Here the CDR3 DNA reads TGTGCCAGCAGCTTTACGGGAGGGCCTGTGGATGAGCAGTTCTTC.

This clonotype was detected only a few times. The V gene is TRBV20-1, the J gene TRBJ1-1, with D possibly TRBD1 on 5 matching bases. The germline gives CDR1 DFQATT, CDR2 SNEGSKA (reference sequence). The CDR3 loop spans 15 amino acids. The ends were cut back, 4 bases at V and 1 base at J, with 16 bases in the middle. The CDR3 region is CSANSIDSPNTEAFF. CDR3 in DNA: TGCAGTGCTAATTCCATCGACAGCCCGAACACTGAAGCTTTCTTT.

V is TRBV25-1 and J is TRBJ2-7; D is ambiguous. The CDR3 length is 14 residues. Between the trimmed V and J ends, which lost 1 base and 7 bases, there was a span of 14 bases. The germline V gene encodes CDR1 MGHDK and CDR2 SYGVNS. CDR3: CASSEFFASSEQYF. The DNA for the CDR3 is TGTGCCAGCAGTGAATTCTTTGCCAGTTCGGAGCAGTACTTC.

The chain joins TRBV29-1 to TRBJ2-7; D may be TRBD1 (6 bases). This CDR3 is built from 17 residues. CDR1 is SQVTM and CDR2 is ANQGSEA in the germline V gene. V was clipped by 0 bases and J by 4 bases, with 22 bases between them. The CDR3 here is CSVEDPEQGGTPYEQYF. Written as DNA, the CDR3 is TGCAGCGTTGAAGATCCCGAACAGGGCGGCACACCATACGAGCAGTACTTC.

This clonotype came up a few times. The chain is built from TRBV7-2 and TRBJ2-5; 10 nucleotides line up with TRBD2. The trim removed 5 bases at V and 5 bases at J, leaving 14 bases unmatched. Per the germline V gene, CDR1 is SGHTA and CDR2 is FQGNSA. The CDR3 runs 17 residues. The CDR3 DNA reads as TGTGCCAGCAGCGATCCTAGCGGGAGTGCGTTTGCGGAGACCCAGTACTTC. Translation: CASSDPSGSAFAETQYF.

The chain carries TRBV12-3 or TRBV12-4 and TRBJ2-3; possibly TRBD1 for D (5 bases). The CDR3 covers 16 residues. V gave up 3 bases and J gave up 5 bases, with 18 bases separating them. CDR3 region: CASSLVQGMVGDTQYF. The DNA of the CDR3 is TGTGCCAGCAGTTTGGTTCAGGGCATGGTTGGAGATACGCAGTATTTT.

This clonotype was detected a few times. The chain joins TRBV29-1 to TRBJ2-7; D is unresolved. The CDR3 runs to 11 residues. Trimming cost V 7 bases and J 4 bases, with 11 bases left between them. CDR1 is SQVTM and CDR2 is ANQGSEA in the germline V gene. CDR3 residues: CSGQDEYEQYF. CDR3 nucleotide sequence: TGCAGCGGGCAGGACGAGTACGAGCAGTACTTC.

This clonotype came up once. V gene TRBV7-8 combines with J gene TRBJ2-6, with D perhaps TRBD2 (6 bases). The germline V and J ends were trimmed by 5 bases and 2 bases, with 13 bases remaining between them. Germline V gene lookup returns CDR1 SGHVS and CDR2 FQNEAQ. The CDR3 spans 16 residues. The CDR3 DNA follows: TGTGCCAGCAGCCATCTCGGAGGGACTGGGGCCAACGTCCTGACTTTC. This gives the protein CASSHLGGTGANVLTF.

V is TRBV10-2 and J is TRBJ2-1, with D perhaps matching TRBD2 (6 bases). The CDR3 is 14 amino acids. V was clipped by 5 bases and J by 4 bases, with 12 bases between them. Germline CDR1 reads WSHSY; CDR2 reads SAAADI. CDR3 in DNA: TGCGCCAGCAGTCGGTCAGGAGGGTACAATGAGCAGTTCTTC. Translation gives CASSRSGGYNEQFF.

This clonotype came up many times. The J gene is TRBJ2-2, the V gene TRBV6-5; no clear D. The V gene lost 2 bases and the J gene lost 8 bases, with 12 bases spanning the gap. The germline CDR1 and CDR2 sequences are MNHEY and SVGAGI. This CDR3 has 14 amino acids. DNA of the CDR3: TGTGCCAGCAGTTACGGTGTTCGGGCGGGGGAGCTGTTTTTT. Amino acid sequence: CASSYGVRAGELFF.

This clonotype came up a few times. The CDR3 spells CSARDLLAGDREQFF. DNA for the CDR3: TGCAGTGCTAGAGATCTGTTAGCGGGAGACCGTGAGCAGTTCTTC. The rearrangement links TRBV20-1 to TRBJ2-1; 9 nucleotides line up with TRBD2. The CDR3 is made up of 15 amino acids. In germline, CDR1 is DFQATT, CDR2 SNEGSKA (reference sequence). V lost 0 bases, J lost 9 bases, and 9 bases stayed unmatched.

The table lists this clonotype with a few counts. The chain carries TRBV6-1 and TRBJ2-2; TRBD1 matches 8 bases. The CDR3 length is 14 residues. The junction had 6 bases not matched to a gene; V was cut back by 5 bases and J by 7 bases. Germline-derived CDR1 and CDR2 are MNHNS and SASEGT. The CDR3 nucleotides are TGTGCCAGCAGTCCGCAGGGGGCCAGCGGGGAGCTGTTTTTT. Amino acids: CASSPQGASGELFF.

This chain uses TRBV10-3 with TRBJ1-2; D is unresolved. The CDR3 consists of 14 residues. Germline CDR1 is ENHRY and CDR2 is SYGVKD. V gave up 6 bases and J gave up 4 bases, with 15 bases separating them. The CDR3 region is CAIRGLAETYGYTF. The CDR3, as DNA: TGTGCCATCAGGGGTTTGGCGGAGACCTATGGCTACACCTTC.

The DNA of the CDR3 is TGTGCCAGCAGTCTCGGGACTAGTAGCGGGGAGCTGTTTTTT. It translates to CASSLGTSSGELFF. V gene TRBV12-3 or TRBV12-4 combines with J gene TRBJ2-2, with 8 bases fitting TRBD2. The CDR3 totals 14 residues. The junction had 6 bases not matched to a gene; V was cut back by 5 bases and J by 7 bases.

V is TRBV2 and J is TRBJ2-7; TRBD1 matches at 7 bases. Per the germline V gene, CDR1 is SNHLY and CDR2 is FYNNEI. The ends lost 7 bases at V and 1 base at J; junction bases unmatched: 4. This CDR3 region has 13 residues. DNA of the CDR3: TGTGCCAGCATTACGGACAGGTCCTACGAGCAGTACTTC. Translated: CASITDRSYEQYF.

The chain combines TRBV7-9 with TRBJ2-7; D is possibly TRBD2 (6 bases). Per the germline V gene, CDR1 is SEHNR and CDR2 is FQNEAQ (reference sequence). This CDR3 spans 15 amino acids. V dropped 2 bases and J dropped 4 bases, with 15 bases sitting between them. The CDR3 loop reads CASSLSWGSGYEQYF. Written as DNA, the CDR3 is TGTGCCAGCAGCTTATCTTGGGGGAGCGGGTACGAGCAGTACTTC.

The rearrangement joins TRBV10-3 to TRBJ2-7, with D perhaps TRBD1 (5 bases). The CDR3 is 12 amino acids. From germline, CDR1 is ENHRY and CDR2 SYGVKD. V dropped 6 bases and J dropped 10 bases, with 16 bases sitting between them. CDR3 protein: CAISDDSPFQYF. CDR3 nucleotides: TGTGCCATCAGCGACGACAGCCCGTTTCAGTACTTC.

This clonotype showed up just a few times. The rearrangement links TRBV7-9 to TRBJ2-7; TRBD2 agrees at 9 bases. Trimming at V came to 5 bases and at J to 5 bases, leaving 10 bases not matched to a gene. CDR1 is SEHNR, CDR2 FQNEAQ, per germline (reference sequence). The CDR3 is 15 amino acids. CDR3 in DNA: TGTGCCAGCAGCCCTCCCCTAGCGGGACCCGACGAGCAGTACTTC. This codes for CASSPPLAGPDEQYF.

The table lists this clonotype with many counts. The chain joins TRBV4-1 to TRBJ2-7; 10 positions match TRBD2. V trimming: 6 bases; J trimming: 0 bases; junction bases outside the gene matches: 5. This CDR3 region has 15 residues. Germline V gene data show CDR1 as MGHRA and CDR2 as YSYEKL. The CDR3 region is CASRSTSGSSYEQYF. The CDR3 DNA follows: TGCGCCAGCAGATCGACTAGCGGGTCCTCCTACGAGCAGTACTTC.

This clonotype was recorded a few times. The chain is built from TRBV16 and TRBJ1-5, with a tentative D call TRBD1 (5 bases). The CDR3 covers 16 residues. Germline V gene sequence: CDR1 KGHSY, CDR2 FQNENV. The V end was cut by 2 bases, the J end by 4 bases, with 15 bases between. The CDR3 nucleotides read TGTGCCAGCAGCCAACTTGACGCGACAGATAATCAGCCCCAGCATTTT. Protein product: CASSQLDATDNQPQHF.